These 10 T cell receptor beta chains were sequenced from one sample in a study of response to subunit inactivated influenza vaccine. TCRdb redid the calling of the RT-PCR reads with MiXCR, one entry per CDR3 protein. The sample shows hundreds of thousands of distinct CDR3 sequences, about 25% of them seen only once. The sample here was CD4+ T cells sorted from PBMCs, taken 4 to 6 days after vaccination. All receptors come from a man between 45 and 60 years old who received an inactivated influenza vaccine.

This clonotype was seen at least ten times. The junction departs from the called germline gene at one end, perhaps through a read error. The chain uses TRBV5-1 and TRBJ1-5; D ambiguous. CDR1 is SGHRS and CDR2 is YFSETQ in the germline V gene. The CDR3 consists of 14 residues. The CDR3 DNA reads as TGTGCCAGCAGCTTAGGAAGCGGAAATCAGCCCCAGCATTTT. Translated, it gives CASSLGSGNQPQHF.

The V and J genes are TRBV19 and TRBJ2-3; D is unresolved. Trimming removed 4 bases from V and 11 bases from J, with 10 bases in between. The CDR3 sequence is 11 residues long. Germline assignment: CDR1 LNHDA and CDR2 SQIVND (reference sequence). This CDR3 is CASSKTGQQYF. CDR3 coding DNA: TGTGCCAGTAGTAAGACCGGGCAGCAGTATTTT.

In this sample, this clonotype turned up a few times. The chain uses TRBV6-1 and TRBJ2-3, with 7 bases that match TRBD1. In germline, CDR1 is MNHNS, CDR2 SASEGT. The CDR3 loop spans 15 amino acids. The V and J ends lost 6 bases and 4 bases, in that order; junction bases with no gene match: 10. The CDR3 coding sequence is TGTGCCAGCAGACTTCAACAGGGGTCGGCAGATACGCAGTATTTT. Translated, it gives CASRLQQGSADTQYF.

This chain joins TRBV12-3 or TRBV12-4 and TRBJ1-1, with 12 bases fitting TRBD1. CDR3 length: 17 residues. J gave up 1 base and V 5 bases, and 8 bases lay outside the gene matches. CDR3 DNA: TGTGCCAGCAGTCCCATGGGGACAGGGGGCGCGAACACTGAAGCTTTCTTT. This codes for CASSPMGTGGANTEAFF.

This clonotype was picked up a small number of times. The V and J genes are TRBV6-1 and TRBJ1-4, with TRBD1 matching over 11 bases. The CDR3 is 14 residues long. V was pared by 5 bases and J by 9 bases, with 5 bases of the junction left unmatched. CDR1 is MNHNS, CDR2 SASEGT, per germline. The CDR3 region is CASSPGTGGQKLFF. The CDR3 DNA sequence: TGTGCCAGCAGTCCCGGGACAGGGGGGCAAAAACTGTTTTTT.

The rearrangement links TRBV5-1 to TRBJ2-7, with TRBD2 matching 7 bases. The germline V gene encodes CDR1 SGHRS and CDR2 YFSETQ. The CDR3 sequence is 15 residues long. V lost 4 bases and J lost 2; bases outside the gene matches: 9. This CDR3 reads CASSPTRTRTYEQYF. CDR3 in DNA: TGCGCCAGCAGCCCCACGCGGACTAGAACCTACGAGCAGTACTTC. Full variable domain (remainder filled in from reference TRBV5-1 and TRBJ2-7): KAGVTQTPRYLIKTRGQQVTLSCSPISGHRSVSWYQQTPGQGLQFLFEYFSETQRNKGNFPGRFSGRQFSNSRSEMNVSTLELGDSALYLCASSPTRTRTYEQYFGPGTRLTVT.

This clonotype turned up a few times. V gene TRBV6-1 combines with J gene TRBJ2-3; possible D gene TRBD1, 5 bases. The germline V and J ends were trimmed by 8 bases and 4 bases, with 19 bases remaining between them. Germline values: CDR1 MNHNS, CDR2 SASEGT. The CDR3 runs to 15 residues. As DNA, the CDR3 is TGTGCCAGCCTCGCCGACCCAGGGTTATCAGATACGCAGTATTTT. This sequence encodes CASLADPGLSDTQYF.

V and J are TRBV28 and TRBJ1-1; 9 bases map to TRBD1. The CDR3 loop spans 15 amino acids. CDR1 is MDHEN and CDR2 is SYDVKM in the germline V gene. The ends lost 5 bases at V and 4 bases at J; junction bases unmatched: 8. CDR3 in amino acids: CASSTNRGLGTEAFF. DNA for the CDR3: TGTGCCAGCAGTACTAACAGGGGGCTGGGCACTGAAGCTTTCTTT.

This clonotype was observed a handful of times. V and J are TRBV12-3 or TRBV12-4 and TRBJ2-2; D possibly corresponds to TRBD2 (5 bases). Between the trimmed V and J ends, which lost 4 bases and 4 bases, there was a span of 13 bases. This CDR3 is 15 amino acids long. For the CDR3, the DNA is TGTGCCAGCAGTTCGAGGGAGAGGAGCACCGGGGAGCTGTTTTTT. Translated: CASSSRERSTGELFF.

The chain joins TRBV5-6 to TRBJ2-1; unclear D gene. CDR3 size: 14 residues. V lost 5 bases, J lost 5 bases, and 14 bases lay in between. In germline, CDR1 is SGHDT, CDR2 YYEEEE. The chain's CDR3 is CASSPQRQNNEQFF. In DNA form, the CDR3 reads TGTGCCAGCAGTCCCCAACGGCAGAACAATGAGCAGTTCTTC.